A selection of T cell receptor beta chains follows, all from one sample in a study of blood T cells in healthy people across ages. TCRdb redid the calling of the 5' RACE reads with MiXCR, one entry per CDR3 protein. The sample records 1.5 million to 1.9 million distinct CDR3 sequences, about 42% being singletons. The material sequenced was blood. These receptors were taken from a woman between 18 and 29 years old in good health. Both conserved end residues are part of each CDR3. Clone size is not always given. Where it is, it says once, few, many or a class for expanded clones.

V: TRBV12-3/TRBV12-4
size: .
J: TRBJ2-7
CDR3: CASSNPGGFFSYEQYF

V: TRBV10-3
size: .
J: TRBJ1-1
CDR3: CAISEGGLYEAFF

V: TRBV7-9
size: few
J: TRBJ2-7
CDR3: CASSETGGLTYEQYF

V: TRBV20-1
size: many
J: TRBJ1-4
CDR3: CSASRPEKLFF

V: TRBV20-1
size: .
J: TRBJ2-2
CDR3: CSARDREPENTGELFF

V: TRBV6-5
size: .
J: TRBJ2-3
CDR3: CASSYSAGGDTQYF

V: TRBV6-4
size: .
J: TRBJ1-1
CDR3: CASSVETGAEAFF

V: TRBV6-1
size: .
J: TRBJ1-5
CDR3: CASSEALYNSNQPQHF

V: TRBV29-1
size: once
J: TRBJ2-1
CDR3: CSVQRQGASYEQFF

V: TRBV5-4
size: .
J: TRBJ2-1
CDR3: CASSPSPTGSALNEQFF

V: TRBV9
size: many
J: TRBJ2-5
CDR3: CASSVDGRLRETQYF

V: TRBV7-2
size: .
J: TRBJ2-2
CDR3: CASSLTLSGGAGELFF

V: TRBV6-6
size: .
J: TRBJ1-2
CDR3: CASRWTGGYGYTF

V: TRBV28
size: .
J: TRBJ2-7
CDR3: CASRLDRVGEQYF

V: TRBV20-1
size: few
J: TRBJ1-2
CDR3: CSARADSYGYTF

V: TRBV15
size: .
J: TRBJ2-7
CDR3: CATSTFGVYEQYF

V: TRBV6-5
size: .
J: TRBJ1-6
CDR3: CASRTGGFSNNSPLHF

V: TRBV7-8
size: few
J: TRBJ2-5
CDR3: CASSLVRDRQTQYF

V: TRBV27
size: .
J: TRBJ1-2
CDR3: CASSVTGQNGYTF

V: TRBV25-1
size: few
J: TRBJ1-2
CDR3: CASSNPGNYGYTF

V: TRBV6-5
size: few
J: TRBJ2-3
CDR3: CASSSIESDTQYF

V: TRBV12-3/TRBV12-4
size: .
J: TRBJ1-1
CDR3: CAPRGENTEAFF

V: TRBV6-2/TRBV6-3
size: .
J: TRBJ2-1
CDR3: CASSYRTGVRSYNEQFF

V: TRBV6-5
size: few
J: TRBJ2-1
CDR3: CSSSTGRTSGRYEQFF

V: TRBV9
size: .
J: TRBJ2-6
CDR3: CASRKSLSGGSGANVLTF

V: TRBV4-3
size: few
J: TRBJ2-3
CDR3: CASSPSRRDTQYF

V: TRBV11-1
size: .
J: TRBJ2-2
CDR3: CASSLNGYRPRLAGGTGELFF

V: TRBV27
size: .
J: TRBJ2-4
CDR3: CASSLDKLAENIQYF

V: TRBV5-1
size: .
J: TRBJ2-7
CDR3: CASREGSAYEQYF

V: TRBV9
size: .
J: TRBJ1-2
CDR3: CASSEQGPGYTF

V: TRBV20-1
size: .
J: TRBJ2-1
CDR3: CSAPLEVHRPGTSRANEQFF

V: TRBV15
size: once
J: TRBJ1-2
CDR3: CATSSRQGPKDGYTF

V: TRBV6-5
size: many
J: TRBJ2-1
CDR3: CASSRDFYNEQFF

V: TRBV7-9
size: .
J: TRBJ2-1
CDR3: CASSFTGTVEETQFF

V: TRBV10-3
size: many
J: TRBJ1-6
CDR3: CATRTGGDSPLHF

V: TRBV20-1
size: .
J: TRBJ2-1
CDR3: CSARDGAGIVYNEQFF

V: TRBV6-5
size: .
J: TRBJ1-1
CDR3: CASGLTTGNTEAFF

V: TRBV27
size: few
J: TRBJ2-7
CDR3: CASSYGRGEFYEQYF

V: TRBV27
size: few
J: TRBJ2-7
CDR3: CASSTIRTGLYEQYF

V: TRBV25-1
size: .
J: TRBJ1-2
CDR3: CASETGTLANYGYTF

V: TRBV20-1
size: few
J: TRBJ1-1
CDR3: CSARERDRGRLAEAFF

V: TRBV7-2
size: .
J: TRBJ1-4
CDR3: CASSAGQVINEKLFF

V: TRBV7-2
size: few
J: TRBJ1-5
CDR3: CASSLFPSGMGGQPQHF

V: TRBV2
size: few
J: TRBJ2-3
CDR3: CASSEIPDTQYF

V: TRBV9
size: .
J: TRBJ2-1
CDR3: CASSVATSSYNEQFF

V: TRBV18
size: .
J: TRBJ2-7
CDR3: CASSPYTSHEQYF

V: TRBV5-1
size: many
J: TRBJ2-7
CDR3: CASSLTDIYEQYF

V: TRBV10-3
size: .
J: TRBJ2-7
CDR3: CAITRTGATYEQYF

V: TRBV2
size: .
J: TRBJ1-2
CDR3: CASETGYGYTF

V: TRBV27
size: .
J: TRBJ2-7
CDR3: CASSYTGGIYEQYF

V: TRBV28
size: few
J: TRBJ2-5
CDR3: CASSPQGASETQYF

V: TRBV5-1
size: .
J: TRBJ2-2
CDR3: CASSLIAGSTGELFF

V: TRBV6-1
size: few
J: TRBJ1-4
CDR3: CASSEARRTNEKLFF